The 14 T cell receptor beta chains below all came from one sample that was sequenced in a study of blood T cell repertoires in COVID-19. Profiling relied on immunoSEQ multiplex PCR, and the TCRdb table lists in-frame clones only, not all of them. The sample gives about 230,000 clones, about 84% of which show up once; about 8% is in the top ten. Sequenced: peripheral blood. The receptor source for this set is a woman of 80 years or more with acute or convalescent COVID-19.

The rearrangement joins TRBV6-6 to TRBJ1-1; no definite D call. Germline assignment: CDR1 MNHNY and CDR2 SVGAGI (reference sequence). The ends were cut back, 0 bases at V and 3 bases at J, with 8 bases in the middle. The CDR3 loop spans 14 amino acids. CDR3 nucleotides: TGTGCCAGCAGTTACTCGGGCAGCTACACTGAAGCTTTCTTT. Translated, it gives CASSYSGSYTEAFF.

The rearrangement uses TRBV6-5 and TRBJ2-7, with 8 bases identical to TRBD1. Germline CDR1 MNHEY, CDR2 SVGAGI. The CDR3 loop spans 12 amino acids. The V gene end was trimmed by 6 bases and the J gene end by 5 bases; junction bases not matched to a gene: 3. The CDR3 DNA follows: TGTGCCAGCAGAGAGGACAGGGACGAGCAGTACTTC. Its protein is CASREDRDEQYF.

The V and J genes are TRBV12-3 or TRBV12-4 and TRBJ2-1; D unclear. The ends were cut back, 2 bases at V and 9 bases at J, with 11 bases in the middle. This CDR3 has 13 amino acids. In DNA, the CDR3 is TGTGCCAGCAGTTTACTAGGAACGGTTGAGCAGTTCTTC. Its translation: CASSLLGTVEQFF.

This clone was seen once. CDR3 nucleotides: TGCAGCCTACGGATCGAGGATGGCTACACCTTC. It yields the protein CSLRIEDGYTF. V usage is TRBV20-1 and J usage is TRBJ1-2; D remains ambiguous. The CDR3 consists of 11 residues. Germline CDR1 DFQATT, CDR2 SNEGSKA (reference sequence).

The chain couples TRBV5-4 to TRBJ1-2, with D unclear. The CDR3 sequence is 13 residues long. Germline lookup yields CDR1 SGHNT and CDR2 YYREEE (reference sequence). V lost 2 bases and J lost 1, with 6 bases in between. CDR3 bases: TGTGCCAGCAGCTTTAAGAGTAACTATGGCTACACCTTC. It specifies CASSFKSNYGYTF.

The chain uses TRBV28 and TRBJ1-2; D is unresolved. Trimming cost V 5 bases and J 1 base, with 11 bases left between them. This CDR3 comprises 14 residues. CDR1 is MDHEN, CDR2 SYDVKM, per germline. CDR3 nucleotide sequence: TGTGCCAGCAGTCGCACAGCAATTAACTATGGCTACACCTTC. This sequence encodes CASSRTAINYGYTF.

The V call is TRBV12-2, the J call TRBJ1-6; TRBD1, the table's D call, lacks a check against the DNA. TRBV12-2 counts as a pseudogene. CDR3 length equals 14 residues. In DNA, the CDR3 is TGTGCAAGTCGAATTGACAGGGGGCAATCACCCCTCCACTTT. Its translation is CASRIDRGQSPLHF.

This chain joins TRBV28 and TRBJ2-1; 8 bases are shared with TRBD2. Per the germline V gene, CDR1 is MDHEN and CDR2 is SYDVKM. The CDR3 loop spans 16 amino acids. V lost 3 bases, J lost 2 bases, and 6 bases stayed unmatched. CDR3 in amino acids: CASSFISGGTYNEQFF. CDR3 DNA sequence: TGTGCCAGCAGTTTTATAAGCGGGGGAACCTACAATGAGCAGTTCTTC.

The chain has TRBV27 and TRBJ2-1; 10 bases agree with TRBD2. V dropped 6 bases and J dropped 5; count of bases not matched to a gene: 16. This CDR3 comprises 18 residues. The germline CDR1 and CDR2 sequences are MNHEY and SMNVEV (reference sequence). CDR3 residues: CASSRHPLLAGENNEQFF. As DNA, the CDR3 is TGTGCCAGCAGCCGCCACCCCCTCCTAGCGGGAGAAAACAATGAGCAGTTCTTC.

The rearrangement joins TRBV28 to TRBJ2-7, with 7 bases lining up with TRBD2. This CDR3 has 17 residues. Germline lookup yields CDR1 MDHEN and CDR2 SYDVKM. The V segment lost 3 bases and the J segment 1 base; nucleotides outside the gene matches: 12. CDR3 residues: CASSFHAAGEGSYEQYF. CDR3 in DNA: TGTGCCAGCAGTTTCCACGCCGCGGGAGAGGGGTCCTACGAGCAGTACTTC.

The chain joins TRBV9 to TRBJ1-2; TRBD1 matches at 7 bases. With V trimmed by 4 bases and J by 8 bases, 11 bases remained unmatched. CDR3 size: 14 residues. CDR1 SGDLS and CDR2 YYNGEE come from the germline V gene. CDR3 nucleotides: TGTGCCAGCAGCTCCGGGACAGCCAATGGAGGCTACACCTTC. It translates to CASSSGTANGGYTF.

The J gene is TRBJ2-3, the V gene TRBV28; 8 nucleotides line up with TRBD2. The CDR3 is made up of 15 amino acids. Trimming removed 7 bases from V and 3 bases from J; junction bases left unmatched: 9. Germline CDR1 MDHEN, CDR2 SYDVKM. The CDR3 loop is CASTSERELTDTQYF. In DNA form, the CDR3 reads TGTGCCAGCACTTCCGAGCGGGAGTTGACAGATACGCAGTATTTT.

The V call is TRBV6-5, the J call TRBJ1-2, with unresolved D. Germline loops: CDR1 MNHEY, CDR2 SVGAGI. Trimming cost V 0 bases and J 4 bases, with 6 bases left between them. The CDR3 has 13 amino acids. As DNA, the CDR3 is TGTGCCAGCAGTTACTCGCGCGTCTATGGCTACACCTTC. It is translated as CASSYSRVYGYTF.

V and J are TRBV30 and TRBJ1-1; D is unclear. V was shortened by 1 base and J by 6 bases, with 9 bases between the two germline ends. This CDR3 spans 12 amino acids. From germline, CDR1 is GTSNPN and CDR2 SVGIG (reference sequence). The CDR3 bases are TGTGCCTGGAGTGGGGCAGCCCCTGAAGCTTTCTTT. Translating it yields CAWSGAAPEAFF.